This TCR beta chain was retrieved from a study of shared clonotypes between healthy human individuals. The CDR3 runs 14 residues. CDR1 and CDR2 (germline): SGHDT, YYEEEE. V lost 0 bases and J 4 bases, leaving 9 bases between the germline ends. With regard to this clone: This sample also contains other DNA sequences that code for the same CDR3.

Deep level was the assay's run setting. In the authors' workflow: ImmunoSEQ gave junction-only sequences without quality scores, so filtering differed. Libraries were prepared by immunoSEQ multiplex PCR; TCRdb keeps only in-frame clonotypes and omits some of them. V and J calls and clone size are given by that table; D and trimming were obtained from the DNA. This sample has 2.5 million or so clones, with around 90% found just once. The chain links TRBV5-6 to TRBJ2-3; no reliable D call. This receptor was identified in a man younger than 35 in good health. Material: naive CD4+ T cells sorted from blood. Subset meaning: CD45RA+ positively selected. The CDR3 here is CASSLGLAADTQYF. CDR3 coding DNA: TGTGCCAGCAGCTTGGGGTTAGCAGCAGATACGCAGTATTTT.